The 28 T cell receptor beta chains below were found in one sample sequenced in a study of blood T cell repertoires in COVID-19. Sequenced by immunoSEQ multiplex PCR; TCRdb stores in-frame clones only, minus some. The sample lists 250,000 to 400,000 clones; 80% to 90% were seen once. Specimen: peripheral blood. These receptors were collected from a man aged 50 or older with active or convalescent COVID-19.

Only a few counts were recorded for this clone. This chain joins TRBV5-4 and TRBJ2-5; D possibly corresponds to TRBD2 (7 bases). With 6 bases removed from V and 5 bases from J, the gap between germline ends came to 23 bases. The CDR3 covers 16 residues. The germline V gene encodes CDR1 SGHNT and CDR2 YYREEE (reference sequence). CDR3 sequence reads: CASTRKGGAGSETQYF. The CDR3 bases are TGTGCCAGCACCCGGAAGGGGGGGGCCGGGTCGGAGACCCAGTACTTC.

The V gene is TRBV19, the J gene TRBJ2-2; D perhaps matches TRBD2 (5 bases). Trimming cost V 6 bases and J 8 bases, with 19 bases left between them. The CDR3 runs 15 residues. The V gene's germline CDR1 is LNHDA and CDR2 SQIVND (reference sequence). Written as DNA, the CDR3 is TGTGCCAGTAGCAGTCAGGCTAGCTTTGTTGGGGAGCTGTTTTTT. Residues: CASSSQASFVGELFF.

The chain couples TRBV6-5 to TRBJ2-6; D perhaps matches TRBD1 (5 bases). Germline CDR1 reads MNHEY; CDR2 reads SVGAGI. CDR3 length equals 15 residues. Trimming removed 6 bases from V and 0 bases from J, with 9 bases in between. CDR3 coding DNA: TGTGCCAGCAGCAGACAGTACTCTGGGGCCAACGTCCTGACTTTC. Encoded protein: CASSRQYSGANVLTF.

The chain links TRBV7-9 to TRBJ2-1; D call uncertain. Trimming removed 8 bases from V and 8 bases from J, with 7 bases in between. Germline V lookup: CDR1 SEHNR, CDR2 FQNEAQ (reference sequence). The CDR3 covers 10 residues. DNA of the CDR3: TGTGCCAGCGAAATAGATGAGCAGTTCTTC. Translation: CASEIDEQFF.

The rearrangement joins TRBV6-1 to TRBJ1-5; no clear D. V dropped 1 base and J dropped 6 bases, with 7 bases sitting between them. CDR1 is MNHNS, CDR2 SASEGT, per germline. This CDR3 is built from 13 residues. As DNA, the CDR3 is TGTGCCAGCAGTGAAGTTCCAGGTCAGCCCCAGCATTTT. Its protein is CASSEVPGQPQHF.

This sequence joins TRBV28 and TRBJ1-4, with a weak D call TRBD1 (5 bases). Trimming stripped 5 bases from V and 7 bases from J, with 11 bases between. Germline values: CDR1 MDHEN, CDR2 SYDVKM. The CDR3 consists of 13 residues. The CDR3: CASSRQGGEKLFF. The CDR3 coding sequence is TGTGCCAGCAGTCGCCAGGGAGGTGAAAAACTGTTTTTT.

J is TRBJ1-4 and V is TRBV9, with D possibly being TRBD1 (5 bases). The germline V gene has CDR1 SGDLS and CDR2 YYNGEE. This CDR3 is 14 amino acids long. Trimming cost V 3 bases and J 0 bases, with 6 bases left between them. CDR3 sequence (DNA): TGTGCCAGCAGCGCGACAGCAACTAATGAAAAACTGTTTTTT. Translation: CASSATATNEKLFF. The variable domain in full, with the rest retrieved from reference TRBV9 and TRBJ1-4, is DSGVTQTPKHLITATGQRVTLRCSPRSGDLSVYWYQQSLDQGLQFLIQYYNGEERAKGNILERFSAQQFPDLHSELNLSSLELGDSALYFCASSATATNEKLFFGSGTQLSVL.

The chain carries TRBV7-3 and TRBJ2-1; 11 nucleotides align to TRBD1. The V gene's germline CDR1 is SGHTA and CDR2 FQGTGA. The CDR3 totals 20 residues. The trim removed 2 bases at V and 2 bases at J, leaving 14 bases unmatched. The chain's CDR3 is CASSLGLLGRGQGAYNEQFF. The DNA for the CDR3 is TGTGCCAGCAGCTTAGGTCTTCTGGGGCGGGGACAGGGGGCCTACAATGAGCAGTTCTTC.

V is TRBV6-5 and J is TRBJ1-2; TRBD1 matches at 12 bases. The CDR3 runs to 15 residues. V dropped 6 bases and J dropped 5; count of bases not matched to a gene: 7. Germline V gene sequence: CDR1 MNHEY, CDR2 SVGAGI. The CDR3 bases are TGTGCCAGCAGCCCCGAGGGACAGGGGGCTTATGGCTACACCTTC. Translating it yields CASSPEGQGAYGYTF.

The rearrangement joins TRBV15 to TRBJ2-1, with D perhaps TRBD1 (6 bases). V was pared by 5 bases and J by 2 bases, with 16 bases between. The germline V gene encodes CDR1 LNHNV and CDR2 YYDKDF (reference sequence). This CDR3 comprises 16 residues. In nucleotides, the CDR3 is TGTGCCACCAGCGTACCAACAGGGAGCCCCTACAATGAGCAGTTCTTC. Translated, it gives CATSVPTGSPYNEQFF.

V usage is TRBV5-1 and J usage is TRBJ2-2; D possibly corresponds to TRBD1 (6 bases). Germline-derived CDR1 and CDR2 are SGHRS and YFSETQ. The CDR3 contains 16 residues. With 0 bases removed from V and 6 bases from J, the gap between germline ends came to 15 bases. The CDR3 loop is CASSLVTGWIAGELFF. The CDR3 DNA sequence: TGCGCCAGCAGCTTGGTAACAGGGTGGATTGCCGGGGAGCTGTTTTTT.

The J gene is TRBJ1-2, the V gene TRBV2; no clear D gene. V shed 0 bases and J shed 5 bases, with 10 bases lying between them. The CDR3 is 14 amino acids. Germline V gives CDR1 SNHLY, CDR2 FYNNEI. The CDR3 sequence is CASSEARGGYGYTF. The DNA for the CDR3 is TGTGCCAGCAGTGAAGCGAGAGGAGGTTATGGCTACACCTTC.

The V gene is TRBV5-1, the J gene TRBJ2-3; no clear D. The V end was cut by 2 bases, the J end by 6 bases, with 4 bases between. In germline, CDR1 is SGHRS, CDR2 YFSETQ. This CDR3 region has 11 residues. CDR3 DNA: TGCGCCAGCAGCTTTGGCGATACGCAGTATTTT. Translated: CASSFGDTQYF.

About this clone itself: The sample contains more than one DNA sequence encoding this CDR3. This chain joins TRBV5-4 and TRBJ2-3; 8 nucleotides align to TRBD1. The CDR3 runs to 15 residues. The J segment lost 0 bases and the V segment lost 5 bases, leaving 5 bases of the junction unmatched. Per germline, CDR1 SGHNT and CDR2 YYREEE (reference sequence). The DNA of the CDR3 is TGTGCCAGCAGTTATGGACAGGGAAGCACAGATACGCAGTATTTT. Protein sequence: CASSYGQGSTDTQYF.

V and J are TRBV7-3 and TRBJ2-2; no reliable D call. This CDR3 is 13 amino acids long. V was cut by 5 bases and J by 0 bases, with 4 bases left in between. The germline V gene has CDR1 SGHTA and CDR2 FQGTGA. CDR3 residues: CASSAANTGELFF. CDR3 coding DNA: TGTGCCAGCAGCGCGGCGAACACCGGGGAGCTGTTTTTT.

V usage is TRBV30 and J usage is TRBJ1-2; TRBD1 aligns across 7 bases. V was pared by 3 bases and J by 4 bases, with 5 bases of the junction left unmatched. The V gene's germline CDR1 is GTSNPN and CDR2 SVGIG (reference sequence). This CDR3 region has 13 residues. The chain's CDR3 is CAWRMTGSYGYTF. CDR3 DNA sequence: TGTGCCTGGAGGATGACAGGGAGCTATGGCTACACCTTC.

The J gene is TRBJ2-7, the V gene TRBV5-1, with 12 bases lining up with TRBD2. After removal of 2 bases from V and 7 bases from J, the junction contained 4 bases not matched to a gene. Germline CDR1 is SGHRS and CDR2 is YFSETQ. CDR3 size: 14 residues. The CDR3 here is CASSFATSGSEQYF. The CDR3 coding sequence is TGCGCCAGCAGCTTCGCGACTAGCGGGAGTGAGCAGTACTTC.

J is TRBJ1-2 and V is TRBV6-1, with D tentatively TRBD1 (6 bases). Germline V gene lookup returns CDR1 MNHNS and CDR2 SASEGT. CDR3 size: 14 residues. Trimming shortened V by 1 base and J by 4 bases, and 10 bases separated the two germline ends. This CDR3 is CASSEGDTVYGYTF. The CDR3 DNA reads TGTGCCAGCAGTGAAGGGGACACGGTCTATGGCTACACCTTC.

This clone was observed once. The chain joins TRBV19 to TRBJ1-5; 10 nucleotides line up with TRBD1. From germline, CDR1 is LNHDA and CDR2 SQIVND (reference sequence). The J segment lost 5 bases and the V segment lost 5 bases, leaving 9 bases of the junction unmatched. There are 16 residues in the CDR3. The CDR3 DNA reads as TGTGCCAGTAGTCCCCACCGGGACAGGGGTCATCAGCCCCAGCATTTT. It yields the protein CASSPHRDRGHQPQHF.

The chain uses TRBV15 and TRBJ1-1; 7 bases fit TRBD1. With 5 bases clipped from V and 0 bases from J, the junction kept 3 bases outside the gene matches. This CDR3 spans 14 amino acids. CDR1 is LNHNV, CDR2 YYDKDF, per germline (reference sequence). The DNA for the CDR3 is TGTGCCACCAGCCCGGGACAGATGAACACTGAAGCTTTCTTT. Protein sequence: CATSPGQMNTEAFF.

CDR3: CASSSGGVREQYF. The DNA for the CDR3 is TGTGCCAGCAGCTCCGGGGGGGTTCGCGAGCAGTACTTC. The rearrangement uses TRBV28 and TRBJ2-7; TRBD2 aligns across 8 bases. Germline lookup yields CDR1 MDHEN and CDR2 SYDVKM. This CDR3 region has 13 residues. Germline trimming cut 6 bases from V and 6 bases from J; bases unmatched to any gene: 7.

This chain connects TRBV6-5 to TRBJ2-1, with a weak D call TRBD2 (5 bases). V was cut by 7 bases and J by 1 base, with 14 bases left in between. Germline values: CDR1 MNHEY, CDR2 SVGAGI. There are 15 residues in the CDR3. Here the CDR3 reads CASTWTHLSYNEQFF. The CDR3 DNA sequence: TGTGCCAGCACCTGGACTCATCTTTCCTACAATGAGCAGTTCTTC.

The CDR3 nucleotides read TGTGCCAGTAGTATTCGGAGCTCTGGAAACACCATATATTTT. Encoded protein: CASSIRSSGNTIYF. J is TRBJ1-3 and V is TRBV19; D unclear. Per the germline V gene, CDR1 is LNHDA and CDR2 is SQIVND (reference sequence). This CDR3 has 14 amino acids. The ends were cut back, 3 bases at V and 0 bases at J, with 6 bases in the middle.

The V call is TRBV4-1, the J call TRBJ2-1, with D possibly TRBD2 on 5 matching bases. The CDR3 runs 15 residues. Trimming cost V 0 bases and J 4 bases, with 10 bases left between them. In germline, CDR1 is MGHRA, CDR2 YSYEKL. Written as DNA, the CDR3 is TGCGCCAGCAGCCAAGATCACGAGGGTTACAATGAGCAGTTCTTC. This encodes CASSQDHEGYNEQFF.

As for this clone: One end of the junction varies from germline; a read error may be responsible. This chain links TRBV4-1 with TRBJ2-1, with 12 bases identical to TRBD2. This CDR3 has 19 residues. Germline CDR1 and CDR2: MGHRA and YSYEKL. The CDR3 DNA reads TGCGCCAGCAGCCAAGATGGGACTAGCGGGCCTTCCTCCTACAATGAGCAATTCTTC. This translates into CASSQDGTSGPSSYNEQFF.

In its sample, this clone was seen once. This same CDR3 is encoded by further DNA sequences in the sample. This chain joins TRBV5-1 and TRBJ1-1; weak D call: TRBD1 (5 bases). Germline V gene lookup returns CDR1 SGHRS and CDR2 YFSETQ. Deletions cut 1 base from V and 2 bases from J, with 6 bases between. The CDR3 runs to 13 residues. The CDR3 loop reads CASSLQGNTEAFF. The CDR3 bases are TGCGCCAGCAGCTTGCAGGGCAACACTGAAGCTTTCTTT.

CDR3 loop: CAWMRVYNSPLHF. DNA of the CDR3: TGTGCCTGGATGAGGGTTTATAATTCACCCCTCCACTTT. This chain joins TRBV30 and TRBJ1-6; D gene unclear. Germline V lookup: CDR1 GTSNPN, CDR2 SVGIG (reference sequence). V shed 4 bases and J shed 4 bases, with 8 bases lying between them. This CDR3 comprises 13 residues. Full variable domain (missing parts from reference TRBV30 and TRBJ1-6): SQTIHQWPATLVQPVGSPLSLECTVEGTSNPNLYWYRQAAGRGLQLLFYSVGIGQISSEVPQNLSASRPQDRQFILSSKKLLLSDSGFYLCAWMRVYNSPLHFGNGTRLTVT.

This clone was seen only a few times. The chain links TRBV19 to TRBJ1-5; weak D call: TRBD1 (5 bases). The CDR3 covers 15 residues. The germline V and J ends were trimmed by 3 bases and 5 bases, with 14 bases remaining between them. Germline V lookup: CDR1 LNHDA, CDR2 SQIVND (reference sequence). The CDR3 loop is CASSMGSPGDQPQHF. CDR3 in DNA: TGTGCCAGTAGTATGGGCAGCCCGGGGGATCAGCCCCAGCATTTT.